These 29 T cell receptor beta chains were all obtained from the same sample, sequenced in a study of T cells in narcolepsy. TCRdb keeps only in-frame clones here, not all; method: immunoSEQ multiplex PCR. The sample yields around 30,000 clones, 81% seen once. Sequencing used memory (CD45RA-) CD4+ T cells from blood. All receptors derive from a human donor in good health.

The gene calls are TRBV7-9 and TRBJ1-1, with unresolved D. The CDR3 has 13 amino acids. Germline V lookup: CDR1 SEHNR, CDR2 FQNEAQ (reference sequence). V was shortened by 1 base and J by 6 bases, with 9 bases between the two germline ends. This chain's CDR3 is CASSLVDGSEAFF. For the CDR3, the DNA is TGTGCCAGCAGCTTAGTTGATGGATCTGAAGCTTTCTTT.

Worth noting for this clone: Distinct nucleotide sequences in the sample also encode this CDR3. The J gene is TRBJ2-6, the V gene TRBV5-1, with no clear D. The CDR3 runs 14 residues. V was cut by 5 bases and J by 2 bases, with 8 bases left in between. CDR1 and CDR2 (germline): SGHRS, YFSETQ. The DNA for the CDR3 is TGCGCCAGCAGTCTCCGGGCTGGGGCCAACGTCCTGACTTTC. It specifies CASSLRAGANVLTF.

V gene TRBV7-9 combines with J gene TRBJ1-2, with TRBD1 matching over 7 bases. The germline V gene encodes CDR1 SEHNR and CDR2 FQNEAQ (reference sequence). V shed 2 bases and J 3 bases; nucleotides not matched to a gene: 3. The CDR3 is 14 amino acids. As DNA, the CDR3 is TGTGCCAGCAGCTTAAAGGGGGCCGACTATGGCTACACCTTC. Translating it yields CASSLKGADYGYTF.

This clone occurred once. The chain couples TRBV15 to TRBJ1-5; D gene unclear. Trimming pared 0 bases from V and 3 bases from J, leaving 15 bases between. The CDR3 extends over 17 amino acids. CDR1 LNHNV and CDR2 YYDKDF come from the germline V gene (reference sequence). CDR3 sequence (DNA): TGTGCCACCAGCAGAGATTACGGACGGCGGACCAATCAGCCCCAGCATTTT. It encodes CATSRDYGRRTNQPQHF.

The chain links TRBV5-1 to TRBJ1-1; D may be TRBD1 (5 bases). V was clipped by 4 bases and J by 4 bases, with 17 bases between them. The CDR3 length is 15 residues. Germline lookup yields CDR1 SGHRS and CDR2 YFSETQ. This chain's CDR3 is CASSPTQGKGTEAFF. CDR3 nucleotides: TGCGCCAGCAGCCCCACTCAGGGAAAGGGCACTGAAGCTTTCTTT.

The chain recombines TRBV10-3 with TRBJ2-3, with 9 bases aligning to TRBD2. The CDR3 runs 16 residues. Germline-derived CDR1 and CDR2 are ENHRY and SYGVKD. V trimming: 3 bases; J trimming: 0 bases; junction bases outside the gene matches: 4. CDR3 DNA sequence: TGTGCCATCAGTGAACCTAGCGGGGTTAGCACAGATACGCAGTATTTT. This translates into CAISEPSGVSTDTQYF.

This chain links TRBV18 with TRBJ1-1; 11 bases agree with TRBD1. Trimming removed 6 bases from V and 3 bases from J; junction bases left unmatched: 6. The CDR3 loop spans 15 amino acids. From germline, CDR1 is KGHSH and CDR2 LQKENI. The chain's CDR3 is CASSLRDRGYTEAFF. Written as DNA, the CDR3 is TGTGCCAGCTCGCTCCGGGACAGGGGGTACACTGAAGCTTTCTTT.

The rearrangement links TRBV18 to TRBJ1-4, with 7 bases that match TRBD1. The V segment lost 2 bases and the J segment 1 base; nucleotides outside the gene matches: 4. In germline, CDR1 is KGHSH, CDR2 LQKENI. The CDR3 is made up of 16 amino acids. This CDR3 reads CASSPSRGQTNEKLFF. DNA of the CDR3: TGTGCCAGCTCACCATCGAGGGGGCAAACTAATGAAAAACTGTTTTTT.

To note about this clone: One junction end does not reproduce the germline sequence, and a read error may be involved. This chain connects TRBV18 to TRBJ1-1; possible D gene TRBD1, 5 bases. The CDR3 extends over 15 amino acids. Germline CDR1 is KGHSH and CDR2 is LQKENI. The CDR3 DNA reads TGTACCAGCTCACAGGAGGCGGGGTTGCGCACTGAAGCTTTCTTT. This codes for CTSSQEAGLRTEAFF. Filled out from reference TRBV18 and TRBJ1-1, the complete variable domain reads NAGVMQNPRHLVRRRGQEARLRCSPMKGHSHVYWYRQLPEEGLKFMVYLQKENIIDESGMPKERFSAEFPKEGPSILRIQQVVRGDSAAYFCTSSQEAGLRTEAFFGQGTRLTVV.

The V and J genes are TRBV6-1 and TRBJ2-2; the D gene is possibly TRBD1 (6 bases). This CDR3 region has 14 residues. V lost 7 bases and J lost 5, with 14 bases in between. Germline CDR1 is MNHNS and CDR2 is SASEGT. The CDR3, as DNA: TGTGCCAGCACCGGACAGAGACAGACCGGGGAGCTGTTTTTT. Its translation is CASTGQRQTGELFF.

The chain uses TRBV4-2 and TRBJ2-7; D may be TRBD2 (5 bases). V was cut by 1 base and J by 7 bases, with 11 bases left in between. The V gene's germline CDR1 is LGHNA and CDR2 YNFKEQ. The CDR3 is made up of 13 amino acids. In DNA, the CDR3 is TGTGCCAGCAGCCAAGCCAGATCGGGGGAGCAGTACTTC. This gives the protein CASSQARSGEQYF.

J is TRBJ2-1 and V is TRBV5-6; the match to TRBD1 covers 10 bases. There are 15 residues in the CDR3. Germline V gene lookup returns CDR1 SGHDT and CDR2 YYEEEE. With V trimmed by 6 bases and J by 2 bases, 5 bases remained unmatched. CDR3 sequence reads: CASKRDRGTYNEQFF. CDR3 coding DNA: TGTGCCAGCAAGAGGGACAGGGGAACCTACAATGAGCAGTTCTTC. The full variable domain, rest sourced from reference TRBV5-6 and TRBJ2-1, is DAGVTQSPTHLIKTRGQQVTLRCSPKSGHDTVSWYQQALGQGPQFIFQYYEEEERQRGNFPDRFSGHQFPNYSSELNVNALLLGDSALYLCASKRDRGTYNEQFFGPGTRLTVL.

Only one count was recorded for this clone. The chain couples TRBV21-1 to TRBJ2-5. TRBV21-1 is a known pseudogene. The CDR3 has 13 amino acids. In DNA form, the CDR3 reads TGTGCCAGCAGCTTTCCGCCCTCCTGGGCCCAGTACTTC. Amino acids: CASSFPPSWAQYF.

A note on this clone: Distinct nucleotide sequences in the sample also encode this CDR3. The V gene is TRBV18, the J gene TRBJ2-5; D perhaps matches TRBD1 (5 bases). Germline lookup yields CDR1 KGHSH and CDR2 LQKENI. With 3 bases removed from V and 1 base from J, the gap between germline ends came to 6 bases. This CDR3 comprises 13 residues. CDR3 in amino acids: CASSPDSQETQYF. The CDR3 coding sequence is TGTGCCAGCTCACCTGACAGCCAAGAGACCCAGTACTTC.

V usage is TRBV6-5 and J usage is TRBJ1-1; 7 bases map to TRBD1. With 6 bases clipped from V and 0 bases from J, the junction kept 4 bases outside the gene matches. The length of the CDR3 is 14 residues. The germline gives CDR1 MNHEY, CDR2 SVGAGI. The CDR3 spells CASRRDSMNTEAFF. Written as DNA, the CDR3 is TGTGCCAGCAGAAGGGACAGTATGAACACTGAAGCTTTCTTT.

The V gene is TRBV5-1, the J gene TRBJ1-2; the D gene is possibly TRBD1 (5 bases). The length of the CDR3 is 15 residues. The V and J ends lost 0 bases and 5 bases respectively, with 14 bases between them. Germline CDR1 and CDR2: SGHRS and YFSETQ. The CDR3 sequence: CASSLVPGLEYGYTF. The CDR3 region has the DNA TGCGCCAGCAGCTTGGTTCCAGGGCTGGAATATGGCTACACCTTC.

The chain uses TRBV30 and TRBJ2-3, with 8 bases matching TRBD2. Unmatched junction bases numbered 6, after V lost 3 bases and J lost 4 bases. In germline, CDR1 is GTSNPN, CDR2 SVGIG (reference sequence). The CDR3 loop spans 14 amino acids. The CDR3 coding sequence is TGTGCCTGGAGCGGGGGGGCCCCTGCAGATACGCAGTATTTT. This sequence encodes CAWSGGAPADTQYF.

The genes are TRBV20-1 and TRBJ2-5, with D hard to call. Germline V gives CDR1 DFQATT, CDR2 SNEGSKA (reference sequence). This CDR3 has 10 residues. Deletions cut 5 bases from V and 4 bases from J, with 5 bases between. The CDR3 spells CSAQAETQYF. CDR3 nucleotides: TGCAGTGCTCAGGCAGAGACCCAGTACTTC.

V gene TRBV18 combines with J gene TRBJ2-7, with 9 bases matching TRBD2. J lost 1 base, V lost 1 base, and 2 bases had no gene match. The CDR3 totals 15 residues. Germline V gives CDR1 KGHSH, CDR2 LQKENI. DNA for the CDR3: TGTGCCAGCTCACCACGGAGCGGGAGGTCCTACGAGCAGTACTTC. Residues: CASSPRSGRSYEQYF.

The chain's CDR3 is CASSLPGQGADEQFF. The CDR3 DNA sequence: TGTGCCAGCAGTCTCCCGGGACAGGGGGCGGATGAGCAGTTCTTC. V gene TRBV27 combines with J gene TRBJ2-1, with 12 bases lining up with TRBD1. CDR1 and CDR2 (germline): MNHEY, SMNVEV (reference sequence). V lost 5 bases to trimming and J lost 8 bases; unmatched junction nucleotides: 7. CDR3 size: 15 residues.

The V gene is TRBV19, the J gene TRBJ2-2; D ambiguous. The CDR3 consists of 15 residues. Trimming pared 5 bases from V and 4 bases from J, leaving 14 bases between. Germline V gene data show CDR1 as LNHDA and CDR2 as SQIVND (reference sequence). The CDR3 DNA reads as TGTGCCAGTAGTTCCGGCAGCTCGGTCACCGGGGAGCTGTTTTTT. Residues: CASSSGSSVTGELFF.

The chain recombines TRBV6-1 with TRBJ1-1, with a possible D match to TRBD1 (5 bases). The CDR3 extends over 12 amino acids. Germline V CDR1 and CDR2: MNHNS, SASEGT. Trimming left V 6 bases short and J 4 bases short, with 9 bases between. The CDR3 region is CASRRGGTEAFF. Here the CDR3 DNA reads TGTGCCAGCAGAAGGGGAGGCACTGAAGCTTTCTTT.

The gene calls are TRBV19 and TRBJ2-3; D perhaps matches TRBD1 (5 bases). The V end lost 3 bases, the J end lost 2 bases, and 12 bases lay between the germline ends. This CDR3 spans 15 amino acids. Germline CDR1 and CDR2: LNHDA and SQIVND (reference sequence). The CDR3 region has the DNA TGTGCCAGTAGTATGGACAATCCCAACACAGATACGCAGTATTTT. Translated: CASSMDNPNTDTQYF.

The J gene is TRBJ1-1, the V gene TRBV6-5; possible D gene TRBD1, 5 bases. V lost 5 bases and J 11 bases, leaving 12 bases between the germline ends. Germline V gene sequence: CDR1 MNHEY, CDR2 SVGAGI. CDR3 length equals 11 residues. Here the CDR3 DNA reads TGTGCCAGCAGTGAGGGGAGAGGGGCTTTCTTT. Its protein product is CASSEGRGAFF.

This chain uses TRBV11-3 with TRBJ2-3; possible D gene TRBD2, 5 bases. Germline V CDR1 and CDR2: SGHNT, YENEEA. The CDR3 covers 15 residues. The ends were cut back, 5 bases at V and 6 bases at J, with 18 bases in the middle. The CDR3 nucleotides read TGTGCCAGCAGCCTGGGCCAGGCCACTAGTGATACGCAGTATTTT. Translated: CASSLGQATSDTQYF.

CDR3 in amino acids: CASSFRGDGYTF. CDR3 sequence (DNA): TGTGCCAGCAGCTTTAGGGGGGATGGCTACACCTTC. This chain uses TRBV13 with TRBJ1-2, with D possibly being TRBD1 (6 bases). The germline V gene has CDR1 PRHDT and CDR2 FYEKMQ (reference sequence). The CDR3 extends over 12 amino acids. V dropped 3 bases and J dropped 6 bases, with 8 bases sitting between them.

The V call is TRBV4-2, the J call TRBJ2-3; the match to TRBD2 covers 11 bases. Germline V gene lookup returns CDR1 LGHNA and CDR2 YNFKEQ. Germline trimming cut 1 base from V and 4 bases from J; bases unmatched to any gene: 7. The length of the CDR3 is 17 residues. This CDR3 is CASSQGLAGHLSDTQYF. The CDR3 DNA reads as TGTGCCAGCAGCCAAGGACTAGCGGGGCATCTCTCAGATACGCAGTATTTT.

The chain recombines TRBV7-2 with TRBJ2-2, with TRBD1 as a possible D gene (6 bases). The CDR3 contains 15 residues. Germline-derived CDR1 and CDR2 are SGHTA and FQGNSA. V was cut by 1 base and J by 6 bases, with 12 bases left in between. CDR3 loop: CASSLVTGKSGELFF. The CDR3 DNA is TGTGCCAGCAGCTTAGTTACAGGGAAGTCCGGGGAGCTGTTTTTT.

The chain has TRBV30 and TRBJ1-6, with D unresolved. This CDR3 contains 14 residues. Germline V lookup: CDR1 GTSNPN, CDR2 SVGIG (reference sequence). V lost 0 bases and J 8 bases, leaving 11 bases between the germline ends. CDR3 amino acids: CAWSVRGNHSPLHF. CDR3 coding DNA: TGTGCCTGGAGTGTACGAGGAAACCATTCACCCCTCCACTTT.